This T cell receptor (beta chain) comes out of a study of vaccination and CD4 T cells after COVID-19. This CDR3 spans 12 amino acids. Germline CDR1 reads SQVTM; CDR2 reads ANQGSEA. Trimming took 2 bases from V and 4 from J, leaving 6 bases between them. With regard to this clonotype: The target antigen is unknown.

The treatment was: roughly ten-day PBMC culture with coronavirus spike peptide pools or control peptides (ViraFEST assay). Sequencing of DNA taken from cultured CD4+ T cells relied on the Oncomine TCR Beta short-read assay. TCRdb redid the calling of the PCR reads with MiXCR, one entry per CDR3 protein. The sample contains 9,500 to 14,000 distinct CDR3 sequences, around 47% of which appear only once. The origin of this receptor is a human donor who had recovered from COVID-19. Sequencing was carried out using CD4+ T cells from blood, cultured in vitro. The genes are TRBV29-1 and TRBJ1-3; D not certain. The CDR3 DNA reads as TGCAGCGTTGAATCGGGGGGAAACACCATATATTTT. As protein: CSVESGGNTIYF.